Below are 27 T cell receptor beta chains sequenced from a single sample in a study of T-cell reconstitution after alpha-beta-depleted transplantation in children (dated by TCRdb to the mid-2010s). Libraries were built with PCR. Sequencing instrument: Illumina HiSeq 2500. TCR libraries were prepared with molecular barcoding, using unique molecular identifiers to normalize TCRbeta repertoire quantification. Through fastp at Q25 and MiXCR, TCRdb rebuilt clones from the public reads, retaining in-frame beta chains. All rows with the same CDR3 protein become a single entry with the most common DNA and genes. Recorded for this sample are about 1,000,000 distinct CDR3 sequences; about 31% of them occurred a single time. The ten largest make up about 28% of the sample. In light of the paper, this sample's treatment or condition label describes: allogeneic hematopoietic cell transplantation with graft depleted of TCRalphabeta T cells and CD19 B cells.

This specimen consisted of PBMCs, mostly from graft donor cells, obtained 360 days after TCRalphabeta/CD19-depleted stem cell transplant. These receptor sequences come from a boy under two years old who had a stem cell transplant for SCID, so the T cells may come from the graft donor.

The chain links TRBV12-3 or TRBV12-4 to TRBJ1-2, with D hard to call. This CDR3 has 13 amino acids. Between the trimmed V and J ends, which lost 2 bases and 4 bases, there was a span of 8 bases. The CDR3 region is CASSLTQPYGYTF. As DNA, the CDR3 is TGTGCCAGCAGTTTAACGCAGCCCTATGGCTACACCTTC.

This clonotype was counted a single time. The rearrangement links TRBV5-5 to TRBJ1-4; a weak D match, TRBD1 (5 bases). The length of the CDR3 is 14 residues. Germline lookup yields CDR1 SGHKS and CDR2 YYEKEE (reference sequence). Trimming pared 5 bases from V and 8 bases from J, leaving 16 bases between. The CDR3 is CASRSGQKPEKLFF. The DNA for the CDR3 is TGTGCCAGCAGGTCGGGGCAGAAACCGGAAAAACTGTTTTTT.

The rearrangement joins TRBV6-5 to TRBJ2-1, with D possibly TRBD2 on 9 matching bases. The CDR3 is 18 residues long. V was pared by 5 bases and J by 4 bases, with 24 bases between. Per germline, CDR1 MNHEY and CDR2 SVGAGI. The CDR3 protein is CASSHTGGSGGLYNEQFF. Written as DNA, the CDR3 is TGTGCCAGCAGTCACACAGGGGGTAGCGGGGGCCTATACAATGAGCAGTTCTTC.

This clonotype was seen ten or more times. The chain employs TRBV5-4 and TRBJ2-5, with 7 bases fitting TRBD1. V was clipped by 2 bases and J by 5 bases; unmatched bases: 6. The CDR3 runs 14 residues. Per germline, CDR1 SGHNT and CDR2 YYREEE (reference sequence). DNA for the CDR3: TGTGCCAGCAGCTTAACAGGGGCCAGGGAGACCCAGTACTTC. This codes for CASSLTGARETQYF.

This clonotype was found a few times. The chain combines TRBV7-2 with TRBJ2-1; D possibly corresponds to TRBD2 (6 bases). This CDR3 has 15 residues. V was shortened by 5 bases and J by 3 bases, with 14 bases between the two germline ends. Germline values: CDR1 SGHTA, CDR2 FQGNSA. The CDR3 sequence is CASSQPGLFYNEQFF. The CDR3 coding sequence is TGTGCCAGCAGCCAGCCGGGACTGTTCTACAATGAGCAGTTCTTC.

The CDR3, as DNA: TGCAGCGTTGCCGGCCTAACGCAGACCTATGGCTACACCTTC. It translates to CSVAGLTQTYGYTF. The J gene is TRBJ1-2, the V gene TRBV29-1; D call uncertain. Trimming took off 4 bases at V and 4 bases at J, with 16 bases between the two ends. The CDR3 spans 14 residues. Germline V lookup: CDR1 SQVTM, CDR2 ANQGSEA.

The rearrangement joins TRBV19 to TRBJ1-1; D is unresolved. Germline loops: CDR1 LNHDA, CDR2 SQIVND (reference sequence). V was shortened by 6 bases and J by 5 bases, with 10 bases between the two germline ends. The CDR3 loop spans 12 amino acids. The DNA for the CDR3 is TGTGCCAGTAGACCCGCGTCAACTGAAGCTTTCTTT. It yields the protein CASRPASTEAFF.

The rearrangement joins TRBV4-1 to TRBJ2-5, with D possibly being TRBD2 (5 bases). Trimming pared 1 base from V and 3 bases from J, leaving 12 bases between. The CDR3 is 15 residues long. From germline, CDR1 is MGHRA and CDR2 YSYEKL. The CDR3 loop reads CASSQGLSAEETQYF. CDR3 DNA: TGCGCCAGCAGCCAAGGCTTGTCAGCGGAAGAGACCCAGTACTTC.

This clonotype was recorded once. The chain combines TRBV20-1 with TRBJ1-1; D gene ambiguous. V was pared by 7 bases and J by 6 bases, with 21 bases between. This CDR3 spans 14 amino acids. Germline V gene lookup returns CDR1 DFQATT and CDR2 SNEGSKA (reference sequence). CDR3 coding DNA: TGCAGTGTCCCACGCTGGGGAAATAGGTCTGAAGCTTTCTTT. Translation: CSVPRWGNRSEAFF.

The chain uses TRBV24-1 and TRBJ2-5, with TRBD2 matching over 9 bases. CDR3 length: 15 residues. CDR1 KGHDR and CDR2 SFDVKD come from the germline V gene. Unmatched junction bases numbered 6, after V lost 3 bases and J lost 5 bases. CDR3 region: CATSDKGLARETQYF. The CDR3 region has the DNA TGTGCCACCAGTGATAAAGGACTAGCGCGGGAGACCCAGTACTTC.

This chain joins TRBV5-1 and TRBJ2-1; TRBD1 might be the D (6 bases). CDR1 and CDR2 from the germline V gene are SGHRS and YFSETQ. Trimming removed 0 bases at V and 8 bases at J, with 12 bases between. The CDR3 covers 14 residues. CDR3 nucleotides: TGCGCCAGCAGCTTGGCAGGGGAGTTTGATGAGCAGTTCTTC. Translation gives CASSLAGEFDEQFF.

The CDR3: CSAGRLAGGHNEQFF. The CDR3 DNA reads TGCAGTGCAGGGAGACTAGCGGGGGGACACAATGAGCAGTTCTTC. This chain joins TRBV20-1 and TRBJ2-1; TRBD2 matches at 13 bases. The V and J ends lost 6 bases and 5 bases, in that order; junction bases with no gene match: 7. CDR3 length: 15 residues. Germline V CDR1 and CDR2: DFQATT, SNEGSKA (reference sequence).

V gene TRBV20-1 combines with J gene TRBJ1-4; D gene unclear. V lost 4 bases and J lost 8, with 17 bases in between. Germline lookup yields CDR1 DFQATT and CDR2 SNEGSKA (reference sequence). There are 14 residues in the CDR3. The CDR3 region is CSATKGRTGEKLFF. The CDR3 DNA is TGCAGTGCTACCAAGGGCCGGACCGGGGAAAAACTGTTTTTT.

CDR3 sequence (DNA): TGTGCCACCAGCAGAGGCCCCGACCTTACAGGGGGCGCGCGCTTGGCTTTCTTT. This codes for CATSRGPDLTGGARLAFF. The genes are TRBV15 and TRBJ1-1, with 9 bases aligning to TRBD1. The CDR3 has 18 amino acids. Germline CDR1 is LNHNV and CDR2 is YYDKDF (reference sequence). Trimming removed 1 base from V and 11 bases from J; junction bases left unmatched: 20. The complete variable domain, with remaining parts taken from reference TRBV15 and TRBJ1-1, reads DAMVIQNPRYQVTQFGKPVTLSCSQTLNHNVMYWYQQKSSQAPKLLFHYYDKDFNNEADTPDNFQSRRPNTSFCFLDIRSPGLGDTAMYLCATSRGPDLTGGARLAFFGQGTRLTVV.

The V gene is TRBV9, the J gene TRBJ2-2; TRBD2 agrees at 16 bases. V lost 4 bases to trimming and J lost 0 bases; unmatched junction nucleotides: 3. CDR1 and CDR2 (germline): SGDLS, YYNGEE. This CDR3 region has 18 residues. The CDR3 spells CASSKGLAGGPNTGELFF. CDR3 in DNA: TGTGCCAGCAGCAAGGGACTAGCGGGGGGGCCGAACACCGGGGAGCTGTTTTTT.

This clonotype came up a few times. This rearrangement joins TRBV7-8 to TRBJ2-7; no reliable D call. The CDR3 covers 12 residues. CDR1 SGHVS and CDR2 FQNEAQ come from the germline V gene. V lost 5 bases, J lost 1 base, and 6 bases lay in between. In DNA form, the CDR3 reads TGTGCCAGCAGCGTTACGTCCTACGAGCAGTACTTC. Translated: CASSVTSYEQYF.

The chain carries TRBV9 and TRBJ2-2; maybe TRBD1 (5 bases). V lost 0 bases to trimming and J lost 6 bases, with 15 bases between them. This CDR3 region has 16 residues. Germline V lookup: CDR1 SGDLS, CDR2 YYNGEE. The CDR3: CASSVAGRTRPGELFF. CDR3 nucleotide sequence: TGTGCCAGCAGCGTAGCCGGCAGGACAAGGCCCGGGGAGCTGTTTTTT.

This clonotype turned up a few times. The V call is TRBV4-1, the J call TRBJ2-7; D remains unclear. CDR3 length: 16 residues. V was cut by 0 bases and J by 0 bases, with 12 bases left in between. The germline V gene encodes CDR1 MGHRA and CDR2 YSYEKL. This CDR3 is CASSQESLSNSYEQYF. As DNA, the CDR3 is TGCGCCAGCAGCCAAGAGTCACTTTCAAACTCCTACGAGCAGTACTTC.

The chain is built from TRBV28 and TRBJ2-7, with 8 bases identical to TRBD1. The trim removed 6 bases at V and 1 base at J, leaving 11 bases unmatched. Germline V gene data show CDR1 as MDHEN and CDR2 as SYDVKM. The CDR3 runs to 16 residues. For the CDR3, the DNA is TGTGCCAGCAGCCTAGTCGCGACAGGGGCTTCCTACGAGCAGTACTTC. It is translated as CASSLVATGASYEQYF. The complete variable domain, with remaining parts taken from reference TRBV28 and TRBJ2-7, reads DVKVTQSSRYLVKRTGEKVFLECVQDMDHENMFWYRQDPGLGLRLIYFSYDVKMKEKGDIPEGYSVSREKKERFSLILESASTNQTSMYLCASSLVATGASYEQYFGPGTRLTVT.

This clonotype occurred a few times. The chain uses TRBV20-1 and TRBJ1-1; D gene uncertain. The V end lost 1 base, the J end lost 3 bases, and 12 bases lay between the germline ends. CDR1 is DFQATT, CDR2 SNEGSKA, per germline (reference sequence). The CDR3 length is 14 residues. CDR3 amino acids: CSARGRAGDTEAFF. As DNA, the CDR3 is TGCAGTGCTAGAGGCCGGGCCGGTGACACTGAAGCTTTCTTT.

The chain joins TRBV28 to TRBJ2-7; D gene unclear. The CDR3 consists of 15 residues. Looked up from germline, CDR1 is MDHEN and CDR2 is SYDVKM. V was pared by 3 bases and J by 4 bases, with 16 bases between. As DNA, the CDR3 is TGTGCCAGCAGTTTCCGCCCCCCGGTTGCTTACGAGCAGTACTTC. It yields the protein CASSFRPPVAYEQYF.

This clonotype was seen a few times. The chain employs TRBV6-5 and TRBJ1-5; D call uncertain. The CDR3 runs 13 residues. With 0 bases removed from V and 7 bases from J, the gap between germline ends came to 7 bases. Germline values: CDR1 MNHEY, CDR2 SVGAGI. The CDR3 is CASSYSINQPQHF. In DNA form, the CDR3 reads TGTGCCAGCAGTTACTCGATAAACCAGCCCCAGCATTTT.

This clonotype showed up just a few times. This sequence joins TRBV10-3 and TRBJ2-3, with D possibly being TRBD1 or TRBD2 (5 bases each). The length of the CDR3 is 15 residues. With 8 bases removed from V and 1 base from J, the gap between germline ends came to 16 bases. From germline, CDR1 is ENHRY and CDR2 SYGVKD. The DNA of the CDR3 is TGTGCCATCGGAGACCTCCGGGACCGCACAGATACGCAGTATTTT. It encodes CAIGDLRDRTDTQYF.

The chain employs TRBV19 and TRBJ2-5; TRBD2 agrees at 11 bases. The CDR3 runs 15 residues. After removal of 6 bases from V and 7 bases from J, the junction contained 10 bases not matched to a gene. Germline-derived CDR1 and CDR2 are LNHDA and SQIVND (reference sequence). CDR3 DNA: TGTGCCAGTAGCGCGGGACTAGCGGTGAAGGGGACCCAGTACTTC. It specifies CASSAGLAVKGTQYF.

The J gene is TRBJ2-1, the V gene TRBV11-1, with D perhaps matching TRBD2 (6 bases). The V gene's germline CDR1 is SGHAT and CDR2 FQDESV (reference sequence). Trimming stripped 3 bases from V and 9 bases from J, with 12 bases between. This CDR3 contains 13 residues. The CDR3 reads CASSFVGRGEQFF. CDR3 coding DNA: TGTGCCAGCAGCTTCGTCGGGCGGGGTGAGCAGTTCTTC.

The rearrangement links TRBV6-1 to TRBJ2-5; 11 bases match TRBD1. Germline loops: CDR1 MNHNS, CDR2 SASEGT. The CDR3 loop spans 16 amino acids. After removal of 5 bases from V and 5 bases from J, the junction contained 10 bases not matched to a gene. DNA of the CDR3: TGTGCCAGCAGTCGAACCGGGACAGGGGGTCCGGAGACCCAGTACTTC. This gives the protein CASSRTGTGGPETQYF.

The chain employs TRBV27 and TRBJ2-3; D call uncertain. The V end was cut by 5 bases, the J end by 3 bases, with 9 bases between. The CDR3 length is 13 residues. CDR1 is MNHEY and CDR2 is SMNVEV in the germline V gene (reference sequence). CDR3 protein: CASSPLQTDTQYF. The CDR3 DNA reads TGTGCCAGCAGTCCCCTCCAGACAGATACGCAGTATTTT.